This is a list of T cell receptor beta chains from one sample in a study of blood T cell repertoires in COVID-19. This table comes from immunoSEQ multiplex PCR, and its TCRdb copy is limited to in-frame clones, with some not included. In the table there are about 250,000 clones, 85% to 95% of which are singletons. The material sequenced was peripheral blood. These receptors all come from a man younger than 40 with COVID-19, enrolled during active disease. CDR3s leave out the opening cysteine and the closing phenylalanine or tryptophan. A D gene is named only where the DNA matches it firmly.

d_call j_call v_call cdr3_aa
- TRBJ1-1 TRBV6-5 ASSLGANTEAF
- TRBJ1-1 TRBV12-3/TRBV12-4 ASSLKGRTEAF
TRBD1 TRBJ2-7 TRBV10-3 ATVRTGDFGEQY
TRBD2 TRBJ2-2 TRBV19 ASSALAGGEMELF
TRBD1 TRBJ1-6 TRBV27 ASSLEGQRNSPLH
- TRBJ1-1 TRBV4-1 ASSQDRGTEAF
- TRBJ1-5 TRBV18 ASSPRRVRDSNQPQH
- TRBJ2-2 TRBV2 ASSRTALNTGELF
TRBD1 TRBJ1-6 TRBV2 ASSRIQGESPLH
- TRBJ2-2 TRBV24-1 ATSGVSTGELF
- TRBJ2-7 TRBV25-1 ASSEQDWYEQY
TRBD1 TRBJ1-4 TRBV6-1 ASSELYSGQGGLF
- TRBJ1-2 TRBV10-3 AISTRQENYGYT
- TRBJ1-5 TRBV6-5 ASSPGYPNQPQH
TRBD1 TRBJ1-3 TRBV5-4 ASSSDGPGQGFNTIY
TRBD1 TRBJ1-1 TRBV4-1 ASSPQGAFDEAF